The sequence of this T cell receptor (beta chain) was determined in a study of graft-versus-host responses after intestinal transplantation. Study-level information: Every recipient had anti-thymocyte globulin induction and roughly three years of tacrolimus plus steroids. Whole-study findings and limits: Allografts of patients with graft-donor T cell macrochimerism showed high graft-versus-host to host-versus-graft clone ratios.

The germline V gene encodes CDR1 SGHAT and CDR2 FQNNGV. Trimming pared 9 bases from V and 4 bases from J, leaving 18 bases between. This CDR3 region has 14 residues. Concerning this clone: Its target is not known.

Method: immunoSEQ multiplex PCR; TCRdb's copy keeps in-frame clones and lacks some. Of about 110,000 clones in the sample, 90% to 95% were seen once. This TCR came from a human donor who was the organ donor for an intestinal transplant. The sample here was unstimulated CD4+ T cells sorted from spleen or lymph node cells, taken before transplant. The J gene is TRBJ1-1, the V gene TRBV11-2; a weak D match, TRBD1 (5 bases). The CDR3 nucleotides are TGTGCCAGTCAAAGGGGATCGACTTTCACTGAAGCTTTCTTT. Protein sequence: CASQRGSTFTEAFF.